The 26 T cell receptor beta chains below all came from one sample that was sequenced in a study of cytomegalovirus exposure and HLA in healthy donors. This table comes from immunoSEQ multiplex PCR, and its TCRdb copy is limited to in-frame clones, with some not included. The sample lists about 310,000 clones; nearly 90% were seen once. Sequenced material: PBMCs. The source of these receptors is a man aged 25-40 years in good health and CMV-seronegative.

The genes are TRBV7-2 and TRBJ1-5, with D possibly matching TRBD1 (5 bases). V lost 8 bases, J lost 4 bases, and 18 bases lay in between. Germline CDR1 SGHTA, CDR2 FQGNSA. CDR3 length: 15 amino acids. CDR3 sequence (DNA): TGTGCCAGCGGGAACGGACAAATAAGGAATCAGCCCCAGCATTTT. Translated, it gives CASGNGQIRNQPQHF.

The chain couples TRBV6-1 to TRBJ2-7; 8 bases agree with TRBD1. After removal of 1 base from V and 6 bases from J, the junction contained 5 bases not matched to a gene. In germline, CDR1 is MNHNS, CDR2 SASEGT. CDR3 length equals 14 residues. The CDR3 nucleotides read TGTGCCAGCAGTGAAGGGACAGGGTACGCCGAGCAGTACTTC. Protein product: CASSEGTGYAEQYF.

The rearrangement joins TRBV5-5 to TRBJ2-7; TRBD1 is a possible D gene (5 bases). This CDR3 is 14 amino acids long. Trimming pared 4 bases from V and 4 bases from J, leaving 15 bases between. CDR1 is SGHKS and CDR2 is YYEKEE in the germline V gene (reference sequence). The DNA for the CDR3 is TGTGCCAGCAGCCCGACAGCGACCCAATACGAGCAGTACTTC. Its translation is CASSPTATQYEQYF. Supplemented by reference TRBV5-5 and TRBJ2-7, the full variable domain reads DAGVTQSPTHLIKTRGQQVTLRCSPISGHKSVSWYQQVLGQGPQFIFQYYEKEERGRGNFPDRFSARQFPNYSSELNVNALLLGDSALYLCASSPTATQYEQYFGPGTRLTVT.

The rearrangement uses TRBV7-6 and TRBJ1-1, with 10 bases matching TRBD1. Germline-derived CDR1 and CDR2 are SGHVS and FNYEAQ. This CDR3 spans 15 amino acids. Trimming took 5 bases from V and 8 from J; bases not matched to a gene: 11. The CDR3 DNA is TGTGCCAGCAGCCGACCTTCCGGGACAGGGGTCGAAGCTTTCTTT. It translates to CASSRPSGTGVEAFF. The full variable domain, completed using reference TRBV7-6 and TRBJ1-1, is GAGVSQSPRYKVTKRGQDVALRCDPISGHVSLYWYRQALGQGPEFLTYFNYEAQQDKSGLPNDRFSAERPEGSISTLTIQRTEQRDSAMYRCASSRPSGTGVEAFFGQGTRLTVV.

This sequence joins TRBV19 and TRBJ1-4; unclear D gene. The germline V gene has CDR1 LNHDA and CDR2 SQIVND (reference sequence). The CDR3 contains 14 residues. V was cut by 5 bases and J by 7 bases, with 14 bases left in between. The CDR3 loop reads CASSLHGEIEKLFF. The DNA for the CDR3 is TGTGCCAGTAGTCTGCACGGGGAGATTGAAAAACTGTTTTTT.

Only a few counts were recorded for this clone. The rearrangement joins TRBV4-1 to TRBJ1-6, with D possibly being TRBD1 (6 bases). CDR1 is MGHRA and CDR2 is YSYEKL in the germline V gene. The CDR3 has 16 amino acids. The germline V and J ends were trimmed by 0 bases and 9 bases, with 15 bases remaining between them. The CDR3 spells CASSQDGGRGSSPLHF. In nucleotides, the CDR3 is TGCGCCAGCAGCCAAGATGGGGGTAGGGGGAGTTCACCCCTCCACTTT.

The chain has TRBV6-1 and TRBJ1-5; D might be TRBD1 (5 bases). The V gene's germline CDR1 is MNHNS and CDR2 SASEGT. This CDR3 spans 14 amino acids. Trimming removed 3 bases at V and 6 bases at J, with 12 bases between. The CDR3: CASSDREVGQPQHF. Here the CDR3 DNA reads TGTGCCAGCAGTGACAGGGAGGTCGGTCAGCCCCAGCATTTT.

The V call is TRBV6-1, the J call TRBJ1-6; D ambiguous. V was trimmed by 4 bases and J by 7 bases, leaving 14 bases between them. Germline CDR1 reads MNHNS; CDR2 reads SASEGT. The CDR3 loop spans 15 amino acids. CDR3 sequence: CASSGRVGGNSPLHF. DNA of the CDR3: TGTGCCAGCAGTGGCCGGGTCGGAGGCAATTCACCCCTCCACTTT.

The CDR3 is CSVDSSYNEQFF. As DNA, the CDR3 is TGCAGCGTTGACTCCAGTTACAATGAGCAGTTCTTC. The V and J genes are TRBV29-1 and TRBJ2-1; D unresolved. Trimming removed 3 bases at V and 4 bases at J, with 7 bases between. The V gene's germline CDR1 is SQVTM and CDR2 ANQGSEA. This CDR3 has 12 amino acids.

V usage is TRBV19 and J usage is TRBJ2-1; TRBD1 might be the D (6 bases). Per germline, CDR1 LNHDA and CDR2 SQIVND (reference sequence). The CDR3 length is 16 residues. The V and J ends lost 9 bases and 4 bases respectively, with 22 bases between them. This CDR3 is CASRETIRGLYNEQFF. Written as DNA, the CDR3 is TGTGCCAGCCGAGAGACAATCAGGGGCTTGTACAATGAGCAGTTCTTC.

The rearrangement uses TRBV5-4 and TRBJ2-1, with 9 bases identical to TRBD2. Per germline, CDR1 SGHNT and CDR2 YYREEE (reference sequence). CDR3 length: 16 amino acids. The trim removed 4 bases at V and 3 bases at J, leaving 8 bases unmatched. CDR3 DNA: TGTGCCAGCAGCGACAGCGGGAGGCAAATCTACAATGAGCAGTTCTTC. It encodes CASSDSGRQIYNEQFF.

The rearrangement uses TRBV21-1 and TRBJ2-7; the D call TRBD2 from the table was never checked on the DNA. TRBV21-1 is a recognized pseudogene. CDR3 length equals 13 residues. The CDR3 nucleotides are TGTGCCAGCAGCAAGCGGGGGACCTACGAGCAGTACTTC. Encoded protein: CASSKRGTYEQYF.

The chain uses TRBV6-5 and TRBJ1-5; 8 positions match TRBD1. Trimming at V came to 6 bases and at J to 1 base, leaving 5 bases not matched to a gene. CDR1 is MNHEY and CDR2 is SVGAGI in the germline V gene. This CDR3 has 15 residues. CDR3 sequence: CASRKDRGSNQPQHF. The CDR3 nucleotides read TGTGCCAGCAGAAAAGACAGGGGAAGCAATCAGCCCCAGCATTTT.

V usage is TRBV6-5 and J usage is TRBJ2-1, with 7 bases matching TRBD2. The CDR3 loop spans 14 amino acids. Germline V gene data show CDR1 as MNHEY and CDR2 as SVGAGI. J lost 4 bases, V lost 10 bases, and 10 bases had no gene match. This CDR3 is CATMRASGYNEQFF. The CDR3, as DNA: TGTGCCACCATGCGGGCTAGCGGATACAATGAGCAGTTCTTC.

The chain has TRBV4-2 and TRBJ1-2, with a possible D match to TRBD1 (5 bases). The germline V gene has CDR1 LGHNA and CDR2 YNFKEQ. The CDR3 is made up of 14 amino acids. V lost 5 bases to trimming and J lost 2 bases, with 12 bases between them. The DNA of the CDR3 is TGTGCCAGCAGCTCGTGGGAGGGGAACTATGGCTACACCTTC. The encoded protein is CASSSWEGNYGYTF.

The V call is TRBV29-1, the J call TRBJ2-7; D not certain. CDR1 and CDR2 (germline): SQVTM, ANQGSEA. The CDR3 totals 10 residues. V dropped 5 bases and J dropped 7 bases, with 9 bases sitting between them. The CDR3 sequence: CSVRFVEQYF. CDR3 coding DNA: TGCAGCGTTCGTTTCGTGGAGCAGTACTTC.

The chain couples TRBV19 to TRBJ1-3, with D maybe TRBD1 (6 bases). Between the trimmed V and J ends, which lost 3 bases and 0 bases, there was a span of 9 bases. The V gene's germline CDR1 is LNHDA and CDR2 SQIVND (reference sequence). The CDR3 loop spans 15 amino acids. Here the CDR3 DNA reads TGTGCCAGTAGTATTCAGGGGAACTCTGGAAACACCATATATTTT. Protein sequence: CASSIQGNSGNTIYF. Combining the CDR3 with reference TRBV19 and TRBJ1-3 gives the whole variable domain DGGITQSPKYLFRKEGQNVTLSCEQNLNHDAMYWYRQDPGQGLRLIYYSQIVNDFQKGDIAEGYSVSREKKESFPLTVTSAQKNPTAFYLCASSIQGNSGNTIYFGEGSWLTVV.

The gene calls are TRBV27 and TRBJ1-1; D perhaps matches TRBD1 (6 bases). The length of the CDR3 is 19 residues. Germline V gene sequence: CDR1 MNHEY, CDR2 SMNVEV (reference sequence). The germline V and J ends were trimmed by 5 bases and 3 bases, with 28 bases remaining between them. The CDR3 reads CASSPQGPTFPQLYTEAFF. The CDR3, as DNA: TGTGCCAGCAGTCCCCAGGGGCCGACGTTCCCCCAGCTTTACACTGAAGCTTTCTTT.

DNA of the CDR3: TGTGCCAGCAGTTACACACCTCCCTCCAACAGGGTTTCACCCCTCCACTTT. Protein: CASSYTPPSNRVSPLHF. The J gene is TRBJ1-6, the V gene TRBV6-7; perhaps TRBD1 as D (6 bases). TRBV6-7 is given ORF status, its function remaining uncertain. Trimming removed 2 bases at V and 9 bases at J, with 20 bases between. The CDR3 runs to 17 residues.

Comment on this clone: Other nucleotide sequences in the sample specify the same CDR3. This sequence joins TRBV29-1 and TRBJ2-7; the match to TRBD1 covers 7 bases. The ends lost 6 bases at V and 3 bases at J; junction bases unmatched: 2. Germline V gene lookup returns CDR1 SQVTM and CDR2 ANQGSEA. This CDR3 spans 11 amino acids. CDR3: CSVRDSYEQYF. CDR3 DNA: TGCAGCGTAAGGGACAGCTACGAGCAGTACTTC.

V gene TRBV7-9 combines with J gene TRBJ1-1; the match to TRBD1 covers 7 bases. The CDR3 covers 16 residues. The junction had 6 bases not matched to a gene; V was cut back by 1 base and J by 1 base. Germline assignment: CDR1 SEHNR and CDR2 FQNEAQ (reference sequence). The DNA for the CDR3 is TGTGCCAGCAGCTTAGGCCCGACAGGGAAGAACACTGAAGCTTTCTTT. Its protein is CASSLGPTGKNTEAFF.

J is TRBJ1-2 and V is TRBV11-3; D may be TRBD1 (6 bases). This CDR3 is built from 17 residues. Trimming removed 5 bases from V and 1 base from J, with 20 bases in between. CDR1 and CDR2 (germline): SGHNT, YENEEA. DNA for the CDR3: TGTGCCAGCAGCCGACCCACAGGGATTCCGCTTAACTATGGCTACACCTTC. As protein: CASSRPTGIPLNYGYTF.

V is TRBV6-5 and J is TRBJ2-5; the D gene is possibly TRBD1 (6 bases). Germline values: CDR1 MNHEY, CDR2 SVGAGI. The CDR3 consists of 14 residues. Trimming pared 5 bases from V and 2 bases from J, leaving 12 bases between. The CDR3 nucleotides read TGTGCCAGCAGTGACCAGGGGTGGCAAGAGACCCAGTACTTC. Protein sequence: CASSDQGWQETQYF.

The V gene is TRBV15, the J gene TRBJ2-1; 10 bases line up with TRBD1. V lost 1 base, J lost 4 bases, and 1 base stayed unmatched. The germline gives CDR1 LNHNV, CDR2 YYDKDF (reference sequence). The CDR3 covers 15 residues. The CDR3 DNA is TGTGCCACCAGCAGAGGACAGGGGGCTTACAATGAGCAGTTCTTC. It specifies CATSRGQGAYNEQFF.

The chain combines TRBV6-6 with TRBJ2-7, with 11 bases that match TRBD2. CDR1 and CDR2 (germline): MNHNY, SVGAGI (reference sequence). This CDR3 has 16 amino acids. After removal of 2 bases from V and 5 bases from J, the junction contained 8 bases not matched to a gene. CDR3 sequence: CASSYGGSGGAHEQYF. Here the CDR3 DNA reads TGTGCCAGCAGTTACGGGGGTAGCGGGGGGGCCCACGAGCAGTACTTC.

The gene calls are TRBV18 and TRBJ1-1; TRBD1 might be the D (5 bases). Trimming took 1 base from V and 6 from J, leaving 9 bases between them. The CDR3 sequence is 13 residues long. Germline lookup yields CDR1 KGHSH and CDR2 LQKENI. CDR3 DNA: TGTGCCAGCTCACCACTCGGAGGGGCTGAAGCTTTCTTT. It specifies CASSPLGGAEAFF.